These 27 T cell receptor beta chains were sequenced from one sample in a study of blood T cell repertoires in COVID-19. Clones were read by immunoSEQ multiplex PCR, and TCRdb kept only the in-frame ones, dropping some. Among approximately 290,000 clones listed, roughly 88% were seen once. Sequences were obtained from peripheral blood. These receptors all come from a human donor with COVID-19, enrolled during active disease. The donor label of this sample is uncertain.

In DNA form, the CDR3 reads TGTGCCAGTGGGGCTTCCAGGAACACTGAAGCTTTCTTT. This codes for CASGASRNTEAFF. The V gene is TRBV19, the J gene TRBJ1-1, with D possibly being TRBD1 (5 bases). CDR3 length: 13 residues. V gave up 8 bases and J gave up 1 base, with 11 bases separating them. Germline assignment: CDR1 LNHDA and CDR2 SQIVND (reference sequence).

This clone was seen just once. The chain is built from TRBV19 and TRBJ1-1; 7 nucleotides align to TRBD1. V gave up 7 bases and J gave up 0 bases; unmatched junction bases: 8. The CDR3 covers 15 residues. The germline V gene has CDR1 LNHDA and CDR2 SQIVND (reference sequence). The CDR3 nucleotides read TGTGCCAGTACTAGGACAGGAACTTTGAACACTGAAGCTTTCTTT. Its translation: CASTRTGTLNTEAFF.

The V gene is TRBV6-5, the J gene TRBJ1-5; TRBD1 agrees at 9 bases. The CDR3 has 14 amino acids. With V trimmed by 5 bases and J by 5 bases, 4 bases remained unmatched. CDR1 is MNHEY, CDR2 SVGAGI, per germline. The CDR3 DNA follows: TGTGCCAGCAGTCCTACAGGGGGCCATCAGCCCCAGCATTTT. This encodes CASSPTGGHQPQHF.

Worth noting for this clone: At one end the junction does not follow the germline gene, possibly because of a read error. The chain combines TRBV4-1 with TRBJ1-2; D is unclear. This CDR3 contains 11 residues. Germline CDR1 reads MGHRA; CDR2 reads YSYEKL. CDR3 nucleotide sequence: TGCGCCAGCACCTCTAACGATGGCTACACCTTC. Translated: CASTSNDGYTF.

The rearrangement uses TRBV19 and TRBJ2-7; TRBD2 might be the D (5 bases). Deletions cut 3 bases from V and 7 bases from J, with 16 bases between. This CDR3 has 14 residues. Germline CDR1 and CDR2: LNHDA and SQIVND (reference sequence). The CDR3 region is CASSIRVLTGEQYF. For the CDR3, the DNA is TGTGCCAGTAGTATCCGAGTCCTGACGGGGGAGCAGTACTTC.

The DNA for the CDR3 is TGTGCCAGCAGCTTGGCACAGGTCACCTACGAGCAGTACTTC. It encodes CASSLAQVTYEQYF. This chain uses TRBV5-6 with TRBJ2-7; weak D call: TRBD1 (5 bases). The CDR3 extends over 14 amino acids. Germline loops: CDR1 SGHDT, CDR2 YYEEEE. Trimming removed 0 bases at V and 2 bases at J, with 9 bases between.

The V and J genes are TRBV13 and TRBJ1-5; D may be TRBD1 (5 bases). The CDR3 runs 14 residues. Germline-derived CDR1 and CDR2 are PRHDT and FYEKMQ (reference sequence). The V end was cut by 0 bases, the J end by 2 bases, with 5 bases between. This CDR3 is CASSLGQGNQPQHF. In DNA form, the CDR3 reads TGTGCCAGCAGCTTAGGACAGGGCAATCAGCCCCAGCATTTT.

The chain has TRBV5-1 and TRBJ2-7; D unclear. CDR3 size: 13 residues. The germline V gene has CDR1 SGHRS and CDR2 YFSETQ. V lost 2 bases, J lost 2 bases, and 8 bases lay in between. For the CDR3, the DNA is TGCGCCAGCAGCTTAAACACCCCCTACGAGCAGTACTTC. It specifies CASSLNTPYEQYF.

This clone was seen a handful of times. The rearrangement links TRBV7-3 to TRBJ2-7; a possible D gene is TRBD1 (5 bases). Looked up from germline, CDR1 is SGHTA and CDR2 is FQGTGA. This CDR3 spans 15 amino acids. V lost 2 bases and J 2 bases, leaving 13 bases between the germline ends. This chain's CDR3 is CASSLSPDTTYEQYF. CDR3 nucleotide sequence: TGTGCCAGCAGCTTATCACCGGACACAACCTACGAGCAGTACTTC.

The genes are TRBV10-1 and TRBJ2-7; D may be TRBD1 (6 bases). Trimming removed 7 bases from V and 6 bases from J, with 10 bases in between. Looked up from germline, CDR1 is WNHNN and CDR2 is SYGVQD (reference sequence). CDR3 length equals 11 residues. The CDR3 coding sequence is TGCGCCAGCACATACAGGGTCGAGCAGTACTTC. Translated, it gives CASTYRVEQYF.

The chain joins TRBV9 to TRBJ1-4, with 9 nucleotides matching TRBD1. Trimming at V came to 2 bases and at J to 8 bases, leaving 4 bases not matched to a gene. This CDR3 region has 14 residues. CDR1 is SGDLS, CDR2 YYNGEE, per germline. The CDR3 protein is CASSVTGGGEKLFF. DNA for the CDR3: TGTGCCAGCAGCGTGACAGGGGGAGGAGAAAAACTGTTTTTT.

The chain has TRBV3-1 (or the pseudogene TRBV3-2) and TRBJ1-6, with D perhaps matching TRBD1 (6 bases). The length of the CDR3 is 15 residues. Germline V CDR1 and CDR2: LGHDT, YNNKEL (reference sequence). Trimming stripped 4 bases from V and 5 bases from J, with 12 bases between. The CDR3 DNA is TGTGCCAGCAGCCCCCGGGACATTCATAATTCACCCCTCCACTTT. The encoded protein is CASSPRDIHNSPLHF.

J is TRBJ1-2 and V is TRBV6-6, with a weak D call TRBD1 (6 bases). The CDR3 length is 14 residues. V gave up 6 bases and J gave up 3 bases, with 14 bases separating them. Per germline, CDR1 MNHNY and CDR2 SVGAGI (reference sequence). The CDR3 loop reads CASRQQGTDYGYTF. CDR3 sequence (DNA): TGTGCCAGCAGACAACAGGGAACCGACTATGGCTACACCTTC.

The gene calls are TRBV5-8 and TRBJ1-2, with 7 bases that match TRBD1. There are 12 residues in the CDR3. With V trimmed by 7 bases and J by 5 bases, 5 bases remained unmatched. Germline-derived CDR1 and CDR2 are SGHTS and YDEGEE. The CDR3 region is CASGRGIYGYTF. CDR3 DNA: TGTGCCAGCGGCAGGGGGATATATGGCTACACCTTC.

This sequence joins TRBV19 and TRBJ1-1, with D possibly being TRBD1 (5 bases). Germline CDR1 and CDR2: LNHDA and SQIVND (reference sequence). This CDR3 contains 17 residues. The ends were cut back, 3 bases at V and 1 base at J, with 18 bases in the middle. CDR3 sequence (DNA): TGTGCCAGTAGTATTATGTCCCGGACAAATCGGAACACTGAAGCTTTCTTT. This sequence encodes CASSIMSRTNRNTEAFF.

This clone was detected only a few times. V gene TRBV7-9 combines with J gene TRBJ2-1, with TRBD2 matching over 10 bases. After removal of 6 bases from V and 6 bases from J, the junction contained 5 bases not matched to a gene. The CDR3 runs 14 residues. The germline V gene encodes CDR1 SEHNR and CDR2 FQNEAQ (reference sequence). The CDR3 loop reads CASRSSGRGNEQFF. The DNA for the CDR3 is TGTGCCAGCAGGTCCAGCGGGAGGGGCAATGAGCAGTTCTTC.

This CDR3 is CASSQDPQQVMGKGYTF. CDR3 bases: TGCGCCAGCAGCCAAGACCCTCAACAGGTGATGGGGAAGGGCTACACCTTC. The chain joins TRBV4-3 to TRBJ1-2, with D possibly matching TRBD1 (5 bases). The CDR3 loop spans 17 amino acids. Germline assignment: CDR1 LGHNA and CDR2 YSLEER. Between the trimmed V and J ends, which lost 0 bases and 8 bases, there was a span of 22 bases.

To note about this clone: Relative to the germline gene, one junction end is altered; a read error may explain this. CDR3 DNA sequence: TGTGCTAGCAGCCCCGGACTAGCGGGAGGGCCTGGAGAGACCCAGTACTTC. Translating gives CASSPGLAGGPGETQYF. This chain uses TRBV7-7 with TRBJ2-5; TRBD2 matches 15 bases. The V gene's germline CDR1 is SSHAT and CDR2 FNYEAQ (reference sequence). The CDR3 is 17 residues long.

This clone has only a few counts. This chain uses TRBV30 with TRBJ1-3; D uncertain. CDR1 is GTSNPN and CDR2 is SVGIG in the germline V gene (reference sequence). There are 13 residues in the CDR3. V gave up 5 bases and J gave up 3 bases, with 11 bases separating them. The CDR3 reads CAWDREFGNTIYF. Written as DNA, the CDR3 is TGTGCCTGGGATCGGGAATTTGGAAACACCATATATTTT.

This clone was seen just once. V gene TRBV3-1 (or the pseudogene TRBV3-2) combines with J gene TRBJ2-1, with 9 bases identical to TRBD2. Germline V gene sequence: CDR1 LGHDT, CDR2 YNNKEL (reference sequence). Unmatched junction bases numbered 7, after V lost 0 bases and J lost 7 bases. The CDR3 runs to 16 residues. The CDR3 loop is CASSQDAGGGRNEQFF. CDR3 sequence (DNA): TGTGCCAGCAGCCAAGATGCGGGAGGGGGAAGGAATGAGCAGTTCTTC.

The V gene is TRBV18, the J gene TRBJ2-3; TRBD1 matches 9 bases. Germline CDR1 reads KGHSH; CDR2 reads LQKENI. The CDR3 covers 15 residues. V was clipped by 3 bases and J by 3 bases; unmatched bases: 4. The CDR3, as DNA: TGTGCCAGCTCACCGAGAGGACAGGGGACAGATACGCAGTATTTT. Amino acid sequence: CASSPRGQGTDTQYF.

The chain couples TRBV30 to TRBJ1-2; TRBD1 matches at 9 bases. The CDR3 consists of 14 residues. The V and J ends lost 0 bases and 10 bases, in that order; junction bases with no gene match: 9. Germline V lookup: CDR1 GTSNPN, CDR2 SVGIG (reference sequence). CDR3 bases: TGTGCCTGGAGTGTCCTACGGGACAGGGCCTTCTACACCTTC. Translating gives CAWSVLRDRAFYTF.

The genes are TRBV9 and TRBJ1-5; 9 nucleotides match TRBD1. The CDR3 is 15 amino acids. The trim removed 4 bases at V and 5 bases at J, leaving 7 bases unmatched. In germline, CDR1 is SGDLS, CDR2 YYNGEE. CDR3 in amino acids: CASSTADRGHQPQHF. The DNA for the CDR3 is TGTGCCAGCAGCACCGCGGACAGGGGACATCAGCCCCAGCATTTT.

The gene calls are TRBV7-9 and TRBJ2-7; 11 bases map to TRBD1. Germline CDR1 is SEHNR and CDR2 is FQNEAQ (reference sequence). The CDR3 loop spans 17 amino acids. The V segment lost 5 bases and the J segment 0 bases; nucleotides outside the gene matches: 9. DNA for the CDR3: TGTGCCAGCAGCCTCTTCAAAGGACAGGGGGCCTCCTACGAGCAGTACTTC. Translated, it gives CASSLFKGQGASYEQYF.

The chain is built from TRBV28 and TRBJ1-1; possible D gene TRBD1, 6 bases. The V end lost 4 bases, the J end lost 9 bases, and 12 bases lay between the germline ends. CDR3 length equals 12 residues. CDR1 and CDR2 from the germline V gene are MDHEN and SYDVKM. The DNA of the CDR3 is TGTGCCAGCAGTTCCTCAGGGGAAAAAGCTTTCTTT. Translating gives CASSSSGEKAFF.

The chain carries TRBV4-1 and TRBJ1-4; 7 bases fit TRBD1. The CDR3 is 15 residues long. Germline V CDR1 and CDR2: MGHRA, YSYEKL. The V segment lost 2 bases and the J segment 2 bases; nucleotides outside the gene matches: 2. For the CDR3, the DNA is TGCGCCAGCAGCCAACCGGGACAGACTAATGAAAAACTGTTTTTT. This gives the protein CASSQPGQTNEKLFF.

The chain couples TRBV19 to TRBJ1-5; TRBD1 might be the D (6 bases). Germline values: CDR1 LNHDA, CDR2 SQIVND (reference sequence). The CDR3 runs to 15 residues. The V end lost 5 bases, the J end lost 0 bases, and 11 bases lay between the germline ends. The CDR3 loop reads CASSPRTDSNQPQHF. The CDR3, as DNA: TGTGCCAGTAGTCCCCGGACAGATAGCAATCAGCCCCAGCATTTT.